Sequencing of this T cell receptor beta chain was carried out in a study of T cell responses to AZD1222 COVID-19 vaccine. Study-wide findings and caveats: Spike-wide coverage was observed for vaccine-associated CD4 TCRs, with dominant responses at 160-218 and 743-854. Close to half of all spike-specific TCRs reportedly target regions of the variants that are unmutated.

Looked up from germline, CDR1 is MDHEN and CDR2 is SYDVKM. After removal of 5 bases from V and 5 bases from J, the junction contained 7 bases not matched to a gene. The CDR3 has 15 residues. Only in-frame clones appear in the TCRdb table, and some are missing; sequencing was by immunoSEQ multiplex PCR. Altogether 160,000 or so clones are present, about 90% being singletons, with the ten largest covering 3.5% to 4.5%. On this clone: Its antigen remains unidentified.

The sequences come from peripheral blood, collected 28 days after the second dose of the MenACWY control vaccine. The sequence was obtained from an adult who received the MenACWY meningococcal vaccine as a control. The rearrangement uses TRBV28 and TRBJ2-1; 9 bases fit TRBD2. The CDR3 is CASSPSRLADNEQFF. The CDR3 region has the DNA TGTGCCAGCAGTCCCTCTCGACTAGCGGACAATGAGCAGTTCTTC.